This section outlines one T cell receptor beta chain sequence together with its context. The sample is drawn from a study of blood T cell repertoires in COVID-19. Across the study: Collection of acute and convalescent COVID-19 samples took place in the United States, Italy and Spain.

In the authors' methods: Amplification of reference gene primers was used by the study to estimate nucleated cell counts. Repertoires were generated with immunoSEQ multiplex PCR, while TCRdb's copy carries only in-frame clones and drops some. Clone size and the V and J calls come from that table; the DNA yielded D and trimming. The sample includes approximately 250,000 clones, 75% to 90% of them seen just once. Sequencing was carried out using peripheral blood. The sequence was obtained from a man aged 30 to 39 with active or convalescent COVID-19.

The CDR3 nucleotides are TGTGCCAGCAGCGTAGTCGGAGATGGCGGGTACACTGAAGCTTTCTTT. This codes for CASSVVGDGGYTEAFF. The gene calls are TRBV9 and TRBJ1-1; D gene unclear. From germline, CDR1 is SGDLS and CDR2 YYNGEE. This CDR3 has 16 residues. V shed 0 bases and J shed 3 bases, with 15 bases lying between them.